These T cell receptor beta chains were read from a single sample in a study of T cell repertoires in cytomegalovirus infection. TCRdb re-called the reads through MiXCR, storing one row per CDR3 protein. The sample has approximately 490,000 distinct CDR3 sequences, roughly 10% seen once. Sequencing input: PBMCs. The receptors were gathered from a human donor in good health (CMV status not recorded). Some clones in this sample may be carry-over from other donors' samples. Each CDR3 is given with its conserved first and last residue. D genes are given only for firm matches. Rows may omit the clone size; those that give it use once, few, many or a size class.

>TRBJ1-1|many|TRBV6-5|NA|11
TGTGCCAGCACTGGGCCCAGTCGAGCTTTCTTT
CASTGPSRAFF
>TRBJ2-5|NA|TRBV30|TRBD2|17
TGTGCCTGGAGTGTTAGAAGGACTAGCGGGAGTGCGGAGACCCAGTACTTC
CAWSVRRTSGSAETQYF
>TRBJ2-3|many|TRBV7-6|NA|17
TGTGCCAGCAGCTTAATAGGTAGCGGAGCTCCCACAGATACGCAGTATTTT
CASSLIGSGAPTDTQYF
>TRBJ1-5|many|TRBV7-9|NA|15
TGTGCCAGCAGCTTAACGGCCGACGGGGGGCAGCCCCAGCATTTT
CASSLTADGGQPQHF
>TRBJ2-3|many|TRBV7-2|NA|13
TGTGCCAGCAGCTTCAGTACCGTCCTGGGGCAGTATTTT
CASSFSTVLGQYF
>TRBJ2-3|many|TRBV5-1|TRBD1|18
TGCGCCAGCAGCCCCGGAACTCTGGGACAGGGAAGCACAGATACGCAGTATTTT
CASSPGTLGQGSTDTQYF
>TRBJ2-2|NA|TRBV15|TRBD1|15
TGTGCCACCAGCATCGGGACAGCCGACTCAGGGGAGCTGTTTTTT
CATSIGTADSGELFF
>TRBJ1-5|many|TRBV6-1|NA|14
TGTGCCAGCCGACGGTTGGACGGCAATCAGCCCCAGCATTTT
CASRRLDGNQPQHF
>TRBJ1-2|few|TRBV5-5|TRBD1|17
TGTGCCAGCAGCTTGGCGCTTGCCTACGGGACAGACTATGGCTACACCTTC
CASSLALAYGTDYGYTF
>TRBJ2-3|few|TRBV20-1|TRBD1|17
TGCAGTGCGAGCCCTTCCTCCGGACAGGGTGGGACAGATACGCAGTATTTT
CSASPSSGQGGTDTQYF